This is a list of T cell receptor beta chains from one sample in a study of blood T cell repertoires in COVID-19. TCRdb's copy holds only in-frame clones and misses some; the assay was immunoSEQ multiplex PCR. Among about 300,000 clones listed, roughly 80% were seen once. The source material was peripheral blood. The receptor source for this set is a human donor with COVID-19, enrolled during active disease. The donor label of this sample is uncertain. CDR3s include the opening cysteine and the closing phenylalanine or tryptophan. The order of the fields is J gene, clone size, D gene, V gene, CDR3 DNA, CDR3 protein. D genes are given only for firm matches. Part of the rows lack a size; the others show once, few, many or a class for expanded clones.

TRBJ2-1 | many | - | TRBV5-1 | TGCGCCAGCAGCTCGGTGGGATTAGCGGCTTACAATGAGCAGTTCTTC | CASSSVGLAAYNEQFF
TRBJ1-1 | - | TRBD1 | TRBV18 | TGTGCCAGCTCACGGTCGACAGGGGGGAACACTGAAGCTTTCTTT | CASSRSTGGNTEAFF
TRBJ2-2 | - | TRBD2 | TRBV11-2 | TGTGCCAGCAGCTTAGGGACTAGCGGAATAATCACCGGGGAGCTGTTTTTT | CASSLGTSGIITGELFF
TRBJ1-1 | - | - | TRBV12-3/TRBV12-4 | TGTGCCAGCACCCTCGAGGTTCACACTGAAGCTTTCTTT | CASTLEVHTEAFF
TRBJ1-5 | - | - | TRBV9 | TGTGCCAGCAGCCGGGGGAGAAGCAATCAGCCCCAGCATTTT | CASSRGRSNQPQHF
TRBJ2-1 | - | TRBD2 | TRBV19 | TGTGCCAGTAGTACACGGACCGCGGGAGGAGCAGTGAATGAGCAGTTCTTC | CASSTRTAGGAVNEQFF
TRBJ2-5 | - | - | TRBV11-2 | TGTGCCAGCAGCTTAGTCGGCAGGCCGGGATCTCAAGAGACCCAGTACTTC | CASSLVGRPGSQETQYF
TRBJ2-5 | - | TRBD2 | TRBV5-4 | TGTGCCAGCAGCTCCGGGGCGGGGGGTGAAGAGACCCAGTACTTC | CASSSGAGGEETQYF
TRBJ2-3 | - | TRBD2 | TRBV7-2 | TGTGCCAGCAGCGGAGTAGCGGGAGGCGGCACAGATACGCAGTATTTT | CASSGVAGGGTDTQYF
TRBJ1-4 | - | TRBD1 | TRBV10-3 | TGTGCCATCAGTGAGTCGACAGGGCTAGGGACTAATGAAAAACTGTTTTTT | CAISESTGLGTNEKLFF